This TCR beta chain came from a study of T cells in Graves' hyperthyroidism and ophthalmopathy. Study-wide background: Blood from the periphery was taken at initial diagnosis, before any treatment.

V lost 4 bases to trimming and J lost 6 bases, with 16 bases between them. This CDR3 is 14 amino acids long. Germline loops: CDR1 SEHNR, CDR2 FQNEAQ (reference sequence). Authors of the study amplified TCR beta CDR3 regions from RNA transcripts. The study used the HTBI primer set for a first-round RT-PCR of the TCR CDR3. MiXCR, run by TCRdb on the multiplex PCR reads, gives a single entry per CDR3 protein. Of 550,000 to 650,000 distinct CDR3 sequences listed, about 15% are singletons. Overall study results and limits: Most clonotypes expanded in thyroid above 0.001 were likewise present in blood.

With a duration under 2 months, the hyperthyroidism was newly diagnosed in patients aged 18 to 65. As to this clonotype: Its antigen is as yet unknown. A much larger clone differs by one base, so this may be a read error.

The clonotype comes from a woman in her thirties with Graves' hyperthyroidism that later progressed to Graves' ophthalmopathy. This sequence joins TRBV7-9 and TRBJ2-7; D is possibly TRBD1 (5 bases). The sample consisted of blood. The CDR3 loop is CASSSPQGMGEQYF. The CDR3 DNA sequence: TGTGCCAGCAGCTCACCCCAGGGTATGGGCGAGCAGTACTTC.